These T cell receptor beta chains were read from a single sample in a study of CD8+CD57+ T cells in acquired aplastic anemia. One entry per CDR3 protein results from TCRdb running MiXCR on the reads. This table holds around 190,000 distinct CDR3 sequences, around 63% found once. The sequenced material came from sorted CD4+, CD8+, or CD8+CD57+ T cells (not recorded which) from PBMCs. The receptor set was obtained from a human donor in good health. CDR3s include the opening cysteine and the closing phenylalanine or tryptophan. Each record gives: D gene, V gene, J gene, clone size, CDR3 protein, CDR3 DNA. The D gene is left open where the match is weak. Clone size is stated in some rows and not others, as once, few, many or a class when expanded.

d_gene: TRBD1
v_gene: TRBV6-6
j_gene: TRBJ1-4
abundance: many
CDR3aa: CASSYSHRGVTEKLFF
CDR3nt: TGTGCCAGCAGTTACTCCCACAGGGGGGTCACTGAAAAACTGTTTTTT

d_gene: .
v_gene: TRBV27
j_gene: TRBJ1-6
abundance: many
CDR3aa: CASSPSGVHSYNSPLHF
CDR3nt: TGTGCCAGCAGTCCCTCAGGGGTTCACTCCTATAATTCACCCCTCCACTTT

d_gene: TRBD2
v_gene: TRBV4-1
j_gene: TRBJ2-1
abundance: once
CDR3aa: CASSQETLGTIYNEQFF
CDR3nt: TGCGCCAGCAGCCAAGAGACCTTAGGGACTATCTACAATGAGCAGTTCTTC

d_gene: .
v_gene: TRBV7-3
j_gene: TRBJ2-2
abundance: .
CDR3aa: CASSRGWGALAGANTGELFF
CDR3nt: TGTGCCAGCAGCCGGGGGTGGGGGGCACTTGCGGGAGCGAACACCGGGGAGCTGTTTTTT

d_gene: .
v_gene: TRBV20-1
j_gene: TRBJ1-1
abundance: few
CDR3aa: CSARAVLDGDTEAFF
CDR3nt: TGCAGTGCTAGAGCGGTATTGGACGGGGACACTGAAGCTTTCTTT

d_gene: .
v_gene: TRBV9
j_gene: TRBJ2-1
abundance: .
CDR3aa: CASSVGGSSNEQFF
CDR3nt: TGTGCCAGCAGCGTAGGTGGTAGCAGCAATGAGCAGTTCTTC

d_gene: .
v_gene: TRBV7-6
j_gene: TRBJ2-7
abundance: .
CDR3aa: CASSLIGYEQYF
CDR3nt: TGTGCCAGCAGCTTAATAGGCTACGAGCAGTACTTC

d_gene: .
v_gene: TRBV10-2
j_gene: TRBJ1-2
abundance: .
CDR3aa: CASSEGWRTYGYTF
CDR3nt: TGCGCCAGCAGTGAGGGGTGGCGGACCTATGGCTACACCTTC

d_gene: .
v_gene: TRBV6-2/TRBV6-3
j_gene: TRBJ1-2
abundance: many
CDR3aa: CASNYDSYGYTF
CDR3nt: TGTGCCAGCAACTACGACAGCTATGGCTACACCTTC

d_gene: TRBD2
v_gene: TRBV29-1
j_gene: TRBJ2-1
abundance: .
CDR3aa: CSVEGLAGGPDNEQFF
CDR3nt: TGCAGCGTTGAAGGACTAGCGGGGGGGCCAGACAATGAGCAGTTCTTC

d_gene: .
v_gene: TRBV20-1
j_gene: TRBJ2-7
abundance: few
CDR3aa: CSARVQGKLGEQYF
CDR3nt: TGCAGTGCCCGGGTTCAGGGGAAGCTGGGCGAGCAGTACTTC

d_gene: .
v_gene: TRBV7-9
j_gene: TRBJ1-5
abundance: .
CDR3aa: CSGLVGRGDQPQHF
CDR3nt: TGTTCTGGGCTAGTGGGACGGGGAGATCAGCCCCAGCATTTT

d_gene: TRBD2
v_gene: TRBV19
j_gene: TRBJ2-1
abundance: .
CDR3aa: CASTIAGGYSNEQFF
CDR3nt: TGTGCCAGTACCATAGCGGGGGGGTACTCCAATGAGCAGTTCTTC

d_gene: .
v_gene: TRBV9
j_gene: TRBJ2-2
abundance: .
CDR3aa: CASSQDWGEITGELFF
CDR3nt: TGTGCCAGCAGCCAAGATTGGGGAGAAATCACCGGGGAGCTGTTTTTT

d_gene: .
v_gene: TRBV10-3
j_gene: TRBJ2-7
abundance: few
CDR3aa: CAIRGGAGLHEQYF
CDR3nt: TGTGCCATCAGAGGAGGGGCAGGGCTCCACGAGCAGTACTTC

d_gene: .
v_gene: TRBV3-1
j_gene: TRBJ2-2
abundance: .
CDR3aa: CASSQLMGGQLANTGELFF
CDR3nt: TGTGCCAGCAGCCAACTTATGGGGGGGCAGCTAGCGAACACCGGGGAGCTGTTTTTT

d_gene: .
v_gene: TRBV14
j_gene: TRBJ2-7
abundance: once
CDR3aa: CASGLSVYEQYF
CDR3nt: TGTGCCAGCGGCTTATCCGTCTACGAGCAGTACTTC

d_gene: .
v_gene: TRBV7-2
j_gene: TRBJ1-2
abundance: once
CDR3aa: CASSSAPNGYTF
CDR3nt: TGCGCCAGCAGCAGCGCACCAAATGGCTACACCTTT